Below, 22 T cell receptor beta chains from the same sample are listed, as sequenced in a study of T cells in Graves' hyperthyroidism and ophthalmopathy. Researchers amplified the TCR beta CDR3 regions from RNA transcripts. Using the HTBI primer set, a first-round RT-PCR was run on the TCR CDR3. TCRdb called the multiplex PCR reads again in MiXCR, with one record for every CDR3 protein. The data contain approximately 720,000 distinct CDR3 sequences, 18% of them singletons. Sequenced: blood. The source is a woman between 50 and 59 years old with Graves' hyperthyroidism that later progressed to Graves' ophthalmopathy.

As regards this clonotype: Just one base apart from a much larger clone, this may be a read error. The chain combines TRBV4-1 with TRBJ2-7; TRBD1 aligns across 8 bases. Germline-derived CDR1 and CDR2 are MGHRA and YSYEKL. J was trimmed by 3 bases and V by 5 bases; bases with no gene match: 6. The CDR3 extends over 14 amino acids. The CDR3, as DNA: TGCGCCAGCAGCTACCGGGACAGGAACTACGAGCAGTACTTC. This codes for CASSYRDRNYEQYF.

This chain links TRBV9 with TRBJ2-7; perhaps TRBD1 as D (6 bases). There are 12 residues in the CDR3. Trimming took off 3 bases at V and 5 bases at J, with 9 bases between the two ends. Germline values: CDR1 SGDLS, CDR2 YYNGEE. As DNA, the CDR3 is TGTGCCAGCAGCGACAGGGAAAACGAGCAGTACTTC. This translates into CASSDRENEQYF.

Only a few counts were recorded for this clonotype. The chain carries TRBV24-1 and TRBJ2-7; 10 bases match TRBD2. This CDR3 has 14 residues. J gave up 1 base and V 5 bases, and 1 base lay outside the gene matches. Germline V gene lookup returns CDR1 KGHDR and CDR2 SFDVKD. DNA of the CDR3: TGTGCCACCAGTGCTAGCGGGGGATCCTACGAGCAGTACTTC. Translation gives CATSASGGSYEQYF.

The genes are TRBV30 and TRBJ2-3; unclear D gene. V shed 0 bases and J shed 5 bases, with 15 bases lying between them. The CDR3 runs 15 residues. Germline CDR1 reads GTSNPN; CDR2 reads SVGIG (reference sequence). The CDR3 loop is CAWSVETVAQDTQYF. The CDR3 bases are TGTGCCTGGAGTGTAGAGACTGTGGCACAAGATACGCAGTATTTT.

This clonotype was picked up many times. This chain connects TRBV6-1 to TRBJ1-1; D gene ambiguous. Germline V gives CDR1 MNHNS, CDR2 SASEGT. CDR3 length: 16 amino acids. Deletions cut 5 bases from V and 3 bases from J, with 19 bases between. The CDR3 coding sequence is TGTGCCAGCAGTTTGGGCTCCGGGAGGTTGCACACTGAAGCTTTCTTT. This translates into CASSLGSGRLHTEAFF.

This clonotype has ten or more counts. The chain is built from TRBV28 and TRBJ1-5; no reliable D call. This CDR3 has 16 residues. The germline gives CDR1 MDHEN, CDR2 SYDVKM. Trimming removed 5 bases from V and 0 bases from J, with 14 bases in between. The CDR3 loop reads CASSPLDGNSNQPQHF. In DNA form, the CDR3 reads TGTGCCAGCAGTCCCCTGGACGGAAATAGCAATCAGCCCCAGCATTTT.

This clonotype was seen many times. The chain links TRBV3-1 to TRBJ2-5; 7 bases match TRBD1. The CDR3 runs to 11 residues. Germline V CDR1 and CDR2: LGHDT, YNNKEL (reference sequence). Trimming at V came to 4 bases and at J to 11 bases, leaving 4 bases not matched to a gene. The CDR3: CASSPGQNQYF. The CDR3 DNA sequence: TGTGCCAGCAGCCCGGGACAGAATCAGTACTTC.

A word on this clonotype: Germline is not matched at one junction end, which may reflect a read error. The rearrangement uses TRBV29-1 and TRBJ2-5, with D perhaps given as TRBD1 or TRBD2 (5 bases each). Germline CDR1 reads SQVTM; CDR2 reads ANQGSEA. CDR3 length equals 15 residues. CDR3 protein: CNVQPQVWGRETQYF. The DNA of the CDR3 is TGCAACGTTCAACCTCAGGTGTGGGGGAGAGAGACCCAGTACTTC.

The CDR3 nucleotides are TGTGCCAGTAGTATAGCCGGGACCGAGCAGTTCTTC. Translation: CASSIAGTEQFF. The rearrangement links TRBV19 to TRBJ2-1, with D perhaps being TRBD1 or TRBD2 (5 bases each). The CDR3 sequence is 12 residues long. Germline values: CDR1 LNHDA, CDR2 SQIVND (reference sequence). Trimming cost V 1 base and J 10 bases, with 8 bases left between them.

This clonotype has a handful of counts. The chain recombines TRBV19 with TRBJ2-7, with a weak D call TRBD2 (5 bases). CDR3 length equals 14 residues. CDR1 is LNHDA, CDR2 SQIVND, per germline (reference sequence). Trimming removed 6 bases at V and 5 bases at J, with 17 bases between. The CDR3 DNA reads TGTGCCAGTAGGCCGGAGGCAGCCGCTCACGAGCAGTACTTC. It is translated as CASRPEAAAHEQYF. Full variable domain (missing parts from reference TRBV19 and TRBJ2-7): DGGITQSPKYLFRKEGQNVTLSCEQNLNHDAMYWYRQDPGQGLRLIYYSQIVNDFQKGDIAEGYSVSREKKESFPLTVTSAQKNPTAFYLCASRPEAAAHEQYFGPGTRLTVT.

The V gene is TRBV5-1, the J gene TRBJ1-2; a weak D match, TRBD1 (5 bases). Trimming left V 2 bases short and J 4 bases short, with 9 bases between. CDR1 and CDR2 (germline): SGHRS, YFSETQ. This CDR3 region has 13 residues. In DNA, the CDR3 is TGCGCCAGCAGCTTTGGGGGGAGCTATGGCTACACCTTC. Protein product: CASSFGGSYGYTF.

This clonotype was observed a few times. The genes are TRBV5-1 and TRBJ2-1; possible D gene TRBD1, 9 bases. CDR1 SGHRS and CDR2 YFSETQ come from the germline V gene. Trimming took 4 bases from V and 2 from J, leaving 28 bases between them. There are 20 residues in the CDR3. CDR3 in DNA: TGCGCCAGCAGCGTGGACAGGGGTTTTGTCCGGGGGGGAGCCTACAATGAGCAGTTCTTC. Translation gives CASSVDRGFVRGGAYNEQFF.

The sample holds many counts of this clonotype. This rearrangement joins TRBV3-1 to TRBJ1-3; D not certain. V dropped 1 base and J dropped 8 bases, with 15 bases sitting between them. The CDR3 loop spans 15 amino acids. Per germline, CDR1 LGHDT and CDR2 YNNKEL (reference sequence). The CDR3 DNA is TGTGCCAGCAGCCAAGGGCGGGCACAGCCCCACACCATATATTTT. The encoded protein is CASSQGRAQPHTIYF.

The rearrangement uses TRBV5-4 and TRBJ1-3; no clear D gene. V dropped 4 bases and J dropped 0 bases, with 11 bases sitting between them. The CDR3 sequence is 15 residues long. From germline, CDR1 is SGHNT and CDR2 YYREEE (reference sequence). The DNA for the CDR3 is TGTGCCAGCAGCCGAGACTGGAGCTCTGGAAACACCATATATTTT. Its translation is CASSRDWSSGNTIYF. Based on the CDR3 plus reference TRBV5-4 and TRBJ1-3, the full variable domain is ETGVTQSPTHLIKTRGQQVTLRCSSQSGHNTVSWYQQALGQGPQFIFQYYREEENGRGNFPPRFSGLQFPNYSSELNVNALELDDSALYLCASSRDWSSGNTIYFGEGSWLTVV.

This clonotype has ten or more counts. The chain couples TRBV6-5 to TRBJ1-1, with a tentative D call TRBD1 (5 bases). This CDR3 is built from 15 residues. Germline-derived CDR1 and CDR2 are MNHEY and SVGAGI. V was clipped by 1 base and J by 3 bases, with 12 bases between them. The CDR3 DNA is TGTGCCAGCAGTTACTTCGGGGGGATAGACACTGAAGCTTTCTTT. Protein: CASSYFGGIDTEAFF.

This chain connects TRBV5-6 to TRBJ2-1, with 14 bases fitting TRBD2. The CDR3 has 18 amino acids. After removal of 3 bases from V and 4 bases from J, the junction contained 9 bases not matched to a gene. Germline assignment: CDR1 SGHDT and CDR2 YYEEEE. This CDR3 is CASSYPTSGGVNYNEQFF. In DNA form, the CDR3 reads TGTGCCAGCAGCTACCCGACTAGCGGGGGGGTGAATTACAATGAGCAGTTCTTC. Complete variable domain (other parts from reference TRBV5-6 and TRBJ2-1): DAGVTQSPTHLIKTRGQQVTLRCSPKSGHDTVSWYQQALGQGPQFIFQYYEEEERQRGNFPDRFSGHQFPNYSSELNVNALLLGDSALYLCASSYPTSGGVNYNEQFFGPGTRLTVL.

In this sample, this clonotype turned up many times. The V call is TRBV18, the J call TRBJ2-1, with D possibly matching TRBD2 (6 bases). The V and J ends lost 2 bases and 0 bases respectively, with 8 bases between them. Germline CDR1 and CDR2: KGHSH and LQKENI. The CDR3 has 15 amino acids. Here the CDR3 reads CASSPGGRSYNEQFF. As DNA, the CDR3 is TGTGCCAGCTCACCAGGAGGGCGCTCCTACAATGAGCAGTTCTTC.

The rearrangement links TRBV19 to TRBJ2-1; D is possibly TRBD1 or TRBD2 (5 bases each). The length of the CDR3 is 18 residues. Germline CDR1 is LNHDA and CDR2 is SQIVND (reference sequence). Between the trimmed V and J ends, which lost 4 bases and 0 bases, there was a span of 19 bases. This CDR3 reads CASSTAPGPPSSYNEQFF. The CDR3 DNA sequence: TGTGCCAGTAGTACCGCACCGGGACCCCCGAGCTCCTACAATGAGCAGTTCTTC. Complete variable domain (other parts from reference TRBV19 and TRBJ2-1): DGGITQSPKYLFRKEGQNVTLSCEQNLNHDAMYWYRQDPGQGLRLIYYSQIVNDFQKGDIAEGYSVSREKKESFPLTVTSAQKNPTAFYLCASSTAPGPPSSYNEQFFGPGTRLTVL.

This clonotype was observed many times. CDR3 sequence: CASSRGQGAIHGYTF. CDR3 DNA: TGTGCCAGCAGTAGGGGACAGGGGGCGATCCATGGCTACACCTTC. The chain has TRBV12-3 or TRBV12-4 and TRBJ1-2; 12 bases line up with TRBD1. Losses at the gene ends were 5 bases for V and 6 bases for J; bases not matched to a gene: 7. This CDR3 has 15 residues.

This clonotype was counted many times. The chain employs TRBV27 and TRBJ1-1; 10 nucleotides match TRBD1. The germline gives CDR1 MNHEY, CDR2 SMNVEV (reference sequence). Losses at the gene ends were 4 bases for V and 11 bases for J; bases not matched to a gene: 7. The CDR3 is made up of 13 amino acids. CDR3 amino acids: CASSWDRGRMAFF. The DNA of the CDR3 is TGTGCCAGCAGTTGGGACAGGGGACGGATGGCTTTCTTT.

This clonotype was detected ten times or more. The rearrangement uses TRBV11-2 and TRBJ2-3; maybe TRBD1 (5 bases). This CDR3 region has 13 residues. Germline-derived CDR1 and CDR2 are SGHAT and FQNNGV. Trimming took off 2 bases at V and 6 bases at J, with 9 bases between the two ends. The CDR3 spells CASSLIQGDTQYF. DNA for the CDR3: TGTGCCAGCAGCTTAATTCAGGGCGATACGCAGTATTTT.

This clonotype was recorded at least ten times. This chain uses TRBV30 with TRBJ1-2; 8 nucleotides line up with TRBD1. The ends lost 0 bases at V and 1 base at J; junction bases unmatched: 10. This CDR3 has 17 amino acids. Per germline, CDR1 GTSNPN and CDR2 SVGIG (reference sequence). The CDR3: CAWSVPGGASLNYGYTF. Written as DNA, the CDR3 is TGTGCCTGGAGTGTACCAGGGGGCGCGAGCCTTAACTATGGCTACACCTTC.